This TCR beta chain is drawn from a study of T-cell memory formation after mild COVID-19 (dated by TCRdb to about 2021). Study-level background: Most TCR sequence clusters were specific to one of the two donors. T-cell clones expanding and contracting after mild COVID-19 in two donors were tracked by longitudinal TCRalpha and TCRbeta repertoire sequencing. The cohort comprised two young, previously healthy adult volunteers, one female and one male.

V was cut back by 6 bases and J by 3 bases, leaving a gap of 14 bases between them. The CDR3 spans 15 residues, from the cysteine through the phenylalanine. Of all the DNA, just the CDR3 is kept, 45 bases in frame from base 1. Sequences MNHEY (CDR1) and SVGEGT (CDR2) are obtained from the germline V gene. Ficoll-Paque density gradient centrifugation was the method used to isolate PBMCs. Here is what the overall study found, with its caveats: SARS-CoV-2 specificity was not confirmed for the second-wave clones peaking on day 37. Some responding clones were found in pre-infection memory, which suggests that pre-existing cross-reactive memory T cells took part in the SARS-CoV-2 response. Contracting CD4+ clones turned up mainly in the CM and EM memory subsets, whereas EMRA was where CD8+ clones were enriched. Clones that contracted from day 15 to 85 showed balanced CD4/CD8 phenotypes, whereas a second wave of clones that expanded from day 15 to 37 leaned towards CD4+. The study covered only a couple of mild cases, and larger cohorts including severe cases with pre-infection samples were considered necessary.

The sequencing machine was an Illumina NovaSeq 6000. TCRalpha and TCRbeta cDNA libraries were built by 5'RACE with constant-segment primers, adding sample barcodes and unique molecular identifiers. Trizol reagent was used to extract RNA from every sample. Library amplification was performed in two PCR steps, and a second sample barcode and Illumina TruSeq adapters were introduced in the second step. The libraries were sequenced on an Illumina NovaSeq using 2 x 150 bp paired-end reads. The paper's processing steps were these. Demultiplexing of reads and collapsing into UMI-guided consensus sequences were performed with migec v1.2.7. Using mixcr v2.1.11, the UMI consensuses were aligned to TRA and TRB V and J templates and assembled into clonotypes. A clonotype was counted as expanded or contracted only when both edgeR and NoisET called the clonotype significant, with the noise models trained on biological replicates. edgeR calls used a false discovery rate-adjusted p below 0.01 and a log2 fold-change threshold of 1. As an exploratory analysis of dynamics, PCA with hierarchical clustering was applied to max-normalized trajectories of the 1000 most abundant clonotypes. Each responding clone was given a CD4 or CD8 phenotype based on the CD4+ and CD8+ repertoires, which had been sequenced separately. TCRdb reprocessed the public reads (quality trimming at Q25 with fastp, clone calling with MiXCR) and kept in-frame beta chains. A single entry per CDR3 protein holds the most common genes and DNA from its merged rows. What appears here as the V and J calls and clone size reflects TCRdb's work, not the paper's. The sample profile shows 100,000 to 130,000 distinct CDR3 sequences; approximately 15% of them were found once. 39% of the sample belongs to the ten largest clones.

This clonotype was picked up a small number of times. Its antigen target is currently unknown. Base qualities were left out, and no much larger clone turns up one base away. The chain employs TRBV6-2 or TRBV6-3 and TRBJ2-2, with a weak D call of TRBD1 (6 bases match). Sequenced sample: PBMCs or a T cell subset sorted from them (not recorded which). This clonotype originated in a man aged 18-30 years who had mild COVID-19 (a few samples of this study predate the infection). The sample titles of this study are shuffled in the database, so cell type and time point are left out; the donor was told from shared clones. The CDR3 region: CASSRDKGYTGELFF. The nucleotides are TGTGCCAGCAGCCGGGACAAAGGTTACACCGGGGAGCTGTTTTTT.